The entry below describes one T cell receptor beta chain. TCRdb's copy holds only in-frame clones and misses some; the assay was immunoSEQ multiplex PCR. The sample shows 60,000 to 65,000 clones, around four fifths of them seen only once. The entry originates in a study of blood T cell repertoires in COVID-19. The specimen was peripheral blood. The sequence came from a human donor in a cohort sampled during active COVID-19.

The CDR3, as DNA: TGCGCCAGCAGCCAAGATTCGCTAGTTGGAGAGTATGGCTACACCTTC. The encoded protein is CASSQDSLVGEYGYTF. V gene TRBV4-1 combines with J gene TRBJ1-2; no clear D. This CDR3 contains 16 residues. V was cut by 0 bases and J by 5 bases, with 16 bases left in between. The germline V gene encodes CDR1 MGHRA and CDR2 YSYEKL.